These 20 T cell receptor beta chains were sequenced from one sample in a study of shared clonotypes between healthy human individuals. The assay was immunoSEQ multiplex PCR, and TCRdb's table has in-frame clones only and misses some. This sample has just under 350,000 clones, with over 70% found just once. Sequencing used memory CD4+ T cells sorted from blood. The subset: CD45RA-negative fraction. Receptor source: a man aged 30 to 45 in good health.

This clone was found once. The chain employs TRBV28 and TRBJ2-7; possibly TRBD1 for D (6 bases). This CDR3 region has 14 residues. V lost 7 bases, J lost 6 bases, and 19 bases lay in between. CDR1 is MDHEN and CDR2 is SYDVKM in the germline V gene. The DNA of the CDR3 is TGTGCCAGCACAAAACAGGGATGGGGAATCGAGCAGTACTTC. Amino acid sequence: CASTKQGWGIEQYF.

A note on this clone: A far more abundant clone sits one base away, making this likely a read error. This specimen includes other DNA sequences encoding the same CDR3. This chain connects TRBV5-1 to TRBJ2-1; 7 nucleotides align to TRBD2. Trimming took 4 bases from V and 0 from J; bases not matched to a gene: 7. Germline CDR1 and CDR2: SGHRS and YFSETQ. The CDR3 loop spans 16 amino acids. The CDR3 DNA is TGCGCCAGCAGCCGGGAGGCGGAGAGCTCCTACAATGAGCAGTTCTTC. Protein product: CASSREAESSYNEQFF. Looking up the rest from reference TRBV5-1 and TRBJ2-1 gives the full variable domain: KAGVTQTPRYLIKTRGQQVTLSCSPISGHRSVSWYQQTPGQGLQFLFEYFSETQRNKGNFPGRFSGRQFSNSRSEMNVSTLELGDSALYLCASSREAESSYNEQFFGPGTRLTVL.

The CDR3 DNA reads TGTGCCAGCAGCCCGAGGGGACTAGCGGATTATTACAATGAGCAGTTCTTC. The encoded protein is CASSPRGLADYYNEQFF. The rearrangement uses TRBV7-9 and TRBJ2-1; 11 bases align to TRBD2. The CDR3 is made up of 17 amino acids. Per germline, CDR1 SEHNR and CDR2 FQNEAQ (reference sequence). Trimming cost V 5 bases and J 4 bases; bases outside gene matches: 10.

Comments on this clone: Within the sample, other DNA sequences also encode this same CDR3. V gene TRBV2 combines with J gene TRBJ2-7, with a weak D call TRBD1 (5 bases). Germline CDR1 reads SNHLY; CDR2 reads FYNNEI. V lost 4 bases and J 4 bases, leaving 5 bases between the germline ends. The CDR3 is 11 residues long. Written as DNA, the CDR3 is TGTGCCAGCAGTGGACAGTACGAGCAGTACTTC. It is translated as CASSGQYEQYF.

V and J are TRBV25-1 and TRBJ2-1, with 13 bases identical to TRBD2. The J segment lost 2 bases and the V segment lost 4 bases, leaving 2 bases of the junction unmatched. CDR1 and CDR2 (germline): MGHDK, SYGVNS. CDR3 length: 16 residues. The CDR3 reads CASSGGLAGTYNEQFF. CDR3 DNA sequence: TGTGCCAGCAGTGGGGGACTAGCGGGGACCTACAATGAGCAGTTCTTC.

The chain is built from TRBV4-3 and TRBJ2-1; 9 bases align to TRBD2. V shed 3 bases and J 5 bases; nucleotides not matched to a gene: 17. This CDR3 has 19 amino acids. The germline gives CDR1 LGHNA, CDR2 YSLEER. This chain's CDR3 is CASSQYPTSGYDTNNEQFF. In nucleotides, the CDR3 is TGCGCCAGCAGCCAGTACCCGACTAGCGGTTATGATACTAACAATGAGCAGTTCTTC.

The rearrangement uses TRBV6-1 and TRBJ2-5, with 8 bases that match TRBD2. The CDR3 totals 13 residues. CDR1 MNHNS and CDR2 SASEGT come from the germline V gene. J was trimmed by 0 bases and V by 11 bases; bases with no gene match: 5. This CDR3 reads CASAGGHQETQYF. The CDR3 DNA reads TGTGCCTCTGCGGGAGGCCACCAAGAGACCCAGTACTTC.

The rearrangement joins TRBV7-3 to TRBJ2-3; D is unclear. Between the trimmed V and J ends, which lost 2 bases and 4 bases, there was a span of 7 bases. Germline V lookup: CDR1 SGHTA, CDR2 FQGTGA. This CDR3 has 13 amino acids. The CDR3 protein is CASSLQRADTQYF. The CDR3, as DNA: TGTGCCAGCAGCTTACAGCGTGCAGATACGCAGTATTTT.

The DNA of the CDR3 is TGTGCCAGCTCACCAGGTGTGAAGGTTGTCACCGGGGAGCTGTTTTTT. Translating it yields CASSPGVKVVTGELFF. The V gene is TRBV18, the J gene TRBJ2-2; D is unclear. This CDR3 is built from 16 residues. Germline V CDR1 and CDR2: KGHSH, LQKENI. V was cut by 2 bases and J by 4 bases, with 14 bases left in between.

The DNA of the CDR3 is TGCACCAGCAGCCAACCCCAGGACAGGGAACGAAATGAAAAACTGTTTTTT. This codes for CTSSQPQDRERNEKLFF. V is TRBV1 and J is TRBJ1-4; the D call in the table, TRBD1, was not verified against the DNA. TRBV1 corresponds to a pseudogene. The CDR3 totals 17 residues.

The chain uses TRBV7-3 and TRBJ2-2; D is perhaps TRBD1 (5 bases). The germline V gene encodes CDR1 SGHTA and CDR2 FQGTGA. The CDR3 runs 14 residues. The ends were cut back, 5 bases at V and 0 bases at J, with 7 bases in the middle. DNA of the CDR3: TGTGCCAGCAGCCGACAGTCGAACACCGGGGAGCTGTTTTTT. This gives the protein CASSRQSNTGELFF. The whole variable domain, remainder taken from reference TRBV7-3 and TRBJ2-2, is GAGVSQTPSNKVTEKGKYVELRCDPISGHTALYWYRQSLGQGPEFLIYFQGTGAADDSGLPNDRFFAVRPEGSVSTLKIQRTERGDSAVYLCASSRQSNTGELFFGEGSRLTVL.

The gene calls are TRBV5-8 and TRBJ1-5, with a possible D match to TRBD1 (6 bases). The length of the CDR3 is 15 residues. The V end was cut by 4 bases, the J end by 0 bases, with 11 bases between. CDR1 and CDR2 from the germline V gene are SGHTS and YDEGEE. In DNA, the CDR3 is TGTGCCAGCAGCACACAGGGTTATAGCAATCAGCCCCAGCATTTT. Translating gives CASSTQGYSNQPQHF.

The chain links TRBV4-3 to TRBJ2-2, with 10 positions matching TRBD2. CDR3 length: 18 amino acids. After removal of 1 base from V and 4 bases from J, the junction contained 9 bases not matched to a gene. Germline CDR1 reads LGHNA; CDR2 reads YSLEER. The CDR3 loop reads CASSQVPSGSSFTGELFF. CDR3 DNA sequence: TGCGCCAGCAGCCAAGTCCCTAGCGGGAGTTCTTTCACCGGGGAGCTGTTTTTT.

This clone was detected only a few times. The J gene is TRBJ2-7, the V gene TRBV5-1, with 7 bases identical to TRBD1. Germline V gene sequence: CDR1 SGHRS, CDR2 YFSETQ. The CDR3 contains 15 residues. V shed 3 bases and J 2 bases; nucleotides not matched to a gene: 8. DNA of the CDR3: TGCGCCAGCAGCTGGGACCTGACAGGGACCTACGAGCAGTACTTC. Residues: CASSWDLTGTYEQYF.

V usage is TRBV7-2 and J usage is TRBJ2-7; D may correspond to TRBD1 or TRBD2 (5 bases each). The germline V gene has CDR1 SGHTA and CDR2 FQGNSA. The CDR3 loop spans 15 amino acids. Trimming took 5 bases from V and 11 from J, leaving 25 bases between them. CDR3 in DNA: TGTGCCAGCAGCCAAAACCAGGGTCCACCCTTCGGGGAGTACTTC. This sequence encodes CASSQNQGPPFGEYF.

This chain uses TRBV27 with TRBJ1-4, with 10 bases lining up with TRBD1. The CDR3 totals 16 residues. The trim removed 2 bases at V and 6 bases at J, leaving 6 bases unmatched. CDR1 is MNHEY, CDR2 SMNVEV, per germline (reference sequence). The CDR3 reads CASSLGIGTGDEKLFF. CDR3 in DNA: TGTGCCAGCAGTTTAGGAATTGGGACAGGGGATGAAAAACTGTTTTTT.

The chain combines TRBV6-1 with TRBJ1-3, with a tentative D call TRBD1 (5 bases). The CDR3 spans 15 residues. V lost 7 bases, J lost 0 bases, and 13 bases lay in between. In germline, CDR1 is MNHNS, CDR2 SASEGT. The DNA for the CDR3 is TGTGCCAGCACCACCGCGACAGTCTCTGGAAACACCATATATTTT. Its protein is CASTTATVSGNTIYF.

The table lists this clone with a count of one. The chain uses TRBV18 and TRBJ2-5, with a possible D match to TRBD1 (6 bases). Germline CDR1 is KGHSH and CDR2 is LQKENI. CDR3 length: 17 residues. The V end was cut by 2 bases, the J end by 2 bases, with 18 bases between. CDR3 residues: CASSPAVGQNSQETQYF. Here the CDR3 DNA reads TGTGCCAGCTCACCAGCCGTCGGACAGAACTCTCAAGAGACCCAGTACTTC.

This rearrangement joins TRBV6-5 to TRBJ1-4; 8 bases match TRBD1. V gave up 2 bases and J gave up 8 bases; unmatched junction bases: 4. The CDR3 is 14 amino acids. Germline V lookup: CDR1 MNHEY, CDR2 SVGAGI. The CDR3 DNA sequence: TGTGCCAGCAGTTACAACAGGGGGTTGGAAAAACTGTTTTTT. Its protein product is CASSYNRGLEKLFF.

In DNA form, the CDR3 reads TGTGCCAGCAGCTTCACGGGAGTGGCAGATACGCAGTATTTT. Translated, it gives CASSFTGVADTQYF. This chain uses TRBV11-3 with TRBJ2-3; D perhaps matches TRBD2 (6 bases). Germline V CDR1 and CDR2: SGHNT, YENEEA. V shed 3 bases and J shed 4 bases, with 11 bases lying between them. The CDR3 is made up of 14 amino acids.